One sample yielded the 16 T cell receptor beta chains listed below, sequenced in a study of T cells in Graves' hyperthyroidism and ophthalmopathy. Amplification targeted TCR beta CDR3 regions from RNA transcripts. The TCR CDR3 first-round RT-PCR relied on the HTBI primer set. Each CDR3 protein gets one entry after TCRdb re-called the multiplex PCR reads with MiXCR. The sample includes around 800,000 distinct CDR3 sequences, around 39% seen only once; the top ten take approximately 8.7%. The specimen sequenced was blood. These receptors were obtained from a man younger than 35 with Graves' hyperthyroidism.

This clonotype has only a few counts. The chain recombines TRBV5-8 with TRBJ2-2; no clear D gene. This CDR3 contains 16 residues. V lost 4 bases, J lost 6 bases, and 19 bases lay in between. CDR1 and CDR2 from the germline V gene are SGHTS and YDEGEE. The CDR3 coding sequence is TGTGCCAGCAGCCTTGGAGTGGGCCCCCAAGCCGGGGAGCTGTTTTTT. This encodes CASSLGVGPQAGELFF.

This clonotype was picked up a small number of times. The CDR3 bases are TGTGCCAGCAGCTTAGGCAATTTTTATGGTCAGCCCCAGCATTTT. Translation: CASSLGNFYGQPQHF. The V call is TRBV7-8, the J call TRBJ1-5, with D hard to call. Trimming left V 1 base short and J 6 bases short, with 13 bases between. The CDR3 is 15 residues long. CDR1 is SGHVS and CDR2 is FQNEAQ in the germline V gene.

DNA of the CDR3: TGTGCCAGCAGCGACGGGACAGGGACTCAGCCCCAGCATTTT. Translated: CASSDGTGTQPQHF. The chain employs TRBV9 and TRBJ1-5, with 9 bases aligning to TRBD1. Germline loops: CDR1 SGDLS, CDR2 YYNGEE. CDR3 length: 14 residues. V was clipped by 3 bases and J by 6 bases; unmatched bases: 4.

CDR3 DNA sequence: TGTGCCAGCAGCTTAGTTCTGCGGGGGGAGGAGCAGTACTTC. Translating it yields CASSLVLRGEEQYF. The chain employs TRBV7-9 and TRBJ2-7, with TRBD2 matching over 8 bases. The CDR3 spans 14 residues. V shed 1 base, J shed 7 bases, and the junction held 6 bases outside the gene matches. Germline V lookup: CDR1 SEHNR, CDR2 FQNEAQ (reference sequence).

The CDR3, as DNA: TGTGCCAGCAGGGCTACTAGCGGGGAAGAGACCCAGTACTTC. Protein: CASRATSGEETQYF. The rearrangement uses TRBV4-2 and TRBJ2-5, with TRBD2 identical over 10 bases. With 6 bases clipped from V and 3 bases from J, the junction kept 4 bases outside the gene matches. This CDR3 region has 14 residues. The germline CDR1 and CDR2 sequences are LGHNA and YNFKEQ.

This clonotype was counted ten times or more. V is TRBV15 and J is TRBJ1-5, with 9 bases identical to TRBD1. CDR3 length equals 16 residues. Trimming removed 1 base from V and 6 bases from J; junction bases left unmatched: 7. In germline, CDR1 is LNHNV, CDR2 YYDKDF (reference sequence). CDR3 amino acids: CATSRGGQGIIQPQHF. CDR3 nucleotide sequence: TGTGCCACCAGCAGAGGAGGACAGGGGATCATTCAGCCCCAGCATTTT. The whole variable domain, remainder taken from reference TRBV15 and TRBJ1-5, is DAMVIQNPRYQVTQFGKPVTLSCSQTLNHNVMYWYQQKSSQAPKLLFHYYDKDFNNEADTPDNFQSRRPNTSFCFLDIRSPGLGDTAMYLCATSRGGQGIIQPQHFGDGTRLSIL.

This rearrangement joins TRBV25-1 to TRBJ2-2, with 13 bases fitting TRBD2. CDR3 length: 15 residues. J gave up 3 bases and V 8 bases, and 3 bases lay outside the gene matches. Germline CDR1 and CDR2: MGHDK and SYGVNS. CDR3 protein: CASAGTSGDTGELFF. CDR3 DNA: TGTGCCAGCGCCGGGACTAGCGGGGACACCGGGGAGCTGTTTTTT.

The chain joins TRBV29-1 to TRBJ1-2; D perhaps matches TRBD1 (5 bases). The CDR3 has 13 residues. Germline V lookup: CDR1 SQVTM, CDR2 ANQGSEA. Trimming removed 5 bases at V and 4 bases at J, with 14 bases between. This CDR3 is CSVQGDLGYGYTF. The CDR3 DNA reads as TGCAGCGTTCAGGGAGACTTGGGCTATGGCTACACCTTC.

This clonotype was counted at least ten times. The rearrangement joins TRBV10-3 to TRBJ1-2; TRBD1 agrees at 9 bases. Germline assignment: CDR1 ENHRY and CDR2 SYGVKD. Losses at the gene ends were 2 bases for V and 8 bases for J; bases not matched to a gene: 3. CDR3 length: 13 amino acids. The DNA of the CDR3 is TGTGCCATCAGTGAGGGGACAGGGAAGGGCTACACCTTC. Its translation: CAISEGTGKGYTF.

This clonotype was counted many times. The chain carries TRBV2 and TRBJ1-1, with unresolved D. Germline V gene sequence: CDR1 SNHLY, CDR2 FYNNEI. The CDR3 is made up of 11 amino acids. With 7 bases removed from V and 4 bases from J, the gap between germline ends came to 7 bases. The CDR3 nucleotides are TGTGCCAGCACTGGTGGCACTGAAGCTTTCTTT. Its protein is CASTGGTEAFF. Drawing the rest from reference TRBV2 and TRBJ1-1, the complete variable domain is EPEVTQTPSHQVTQMGQEVILRCVPISNHLYFYWYRQILGQKVEFLVSFYNNEISEKSEIFDDQFSVERPDGSNFTLKIRSTKLEDSAMYFCASTGGTEAFFGQGTRLTVV.

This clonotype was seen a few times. The CDR3 DNA sequence: TGTGCCAGCAGCTTAGAGGGACTAGCTATCGAGCAGTACTTC. This encodes CASSLEGLAIEQYF. The chain employs TRBV7-9 and TRBJ2-7; 9 bases map to TRBD2. CDR1 is SEHNR, CDR2 FQNEAQ, per germline (reference sequence). V trimming: 1 base; J trimming: 6 bases; junction bases outside the gene matches: 4. This CDR3 contains 14 residues.

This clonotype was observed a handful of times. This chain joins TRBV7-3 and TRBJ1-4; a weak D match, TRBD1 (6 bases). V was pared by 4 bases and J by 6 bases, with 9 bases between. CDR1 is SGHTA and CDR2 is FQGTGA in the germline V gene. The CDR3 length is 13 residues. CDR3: CASSSNRDEKLFF. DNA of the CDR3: TGTGCCAGCAGCTCTAACAGGGATGAAAAACTGTTTTTT.

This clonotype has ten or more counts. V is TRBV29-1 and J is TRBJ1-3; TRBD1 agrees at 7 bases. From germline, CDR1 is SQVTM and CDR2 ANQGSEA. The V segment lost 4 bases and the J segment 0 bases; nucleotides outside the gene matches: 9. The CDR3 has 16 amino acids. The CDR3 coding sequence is TGCAGCGTTGTTGTAGGGGGCACAAACTCTGGAAACACCATATATTTT. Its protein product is CSVVVGGTNSGNTIYF.

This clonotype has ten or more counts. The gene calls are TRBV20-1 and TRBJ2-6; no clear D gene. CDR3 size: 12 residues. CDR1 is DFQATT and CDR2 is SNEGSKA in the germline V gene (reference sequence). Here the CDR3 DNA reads TGCAGCGCATCGTCTGGGGCCAACGTCCTGACTTTC. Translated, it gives CSASSGANVLTF.

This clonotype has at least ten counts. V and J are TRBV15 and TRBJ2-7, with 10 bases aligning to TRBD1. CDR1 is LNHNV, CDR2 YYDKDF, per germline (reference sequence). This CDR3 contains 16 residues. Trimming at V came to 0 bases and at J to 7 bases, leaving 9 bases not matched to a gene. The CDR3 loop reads CATSRERGTGVEEQYF. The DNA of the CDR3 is TGTGCCACCAGCAGAGAAAGGGGGACAGGGGTCGAGGAGCAGTACTTC.

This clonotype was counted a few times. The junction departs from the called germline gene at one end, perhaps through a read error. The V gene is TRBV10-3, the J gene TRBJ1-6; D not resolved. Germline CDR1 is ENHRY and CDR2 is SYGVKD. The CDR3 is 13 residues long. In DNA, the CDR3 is TGTGCCAGCAGTTACCTCTGGAATTCACCCCTCCACTTT. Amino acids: CASSYLWNSPLHF.